This entry is about one TCR beta chain. Its target is unknown. Germline V gene data show CDR1 as LGHNA and CDR2 as YSLEER. The CDR3 spans 14 residues. This specimen belongs to a study of CXCR3-negative and CXCR3-positive naive CD8 T cells. Study results and limitations: For memory CD8+ cells diversity was much lower, but both naive subsets had comparably high diversity. Both naive subsets, CXCR3-negative and CXCR3-positive, displayed similar TRBV-TRBJ usage, unlike memory cells.

TRB cDNA was prepared as libraries by UMI-labeled 5' RACE. TCRdb reprocessed the 5' RACE reads and keeps a single row for each CDR3 protein, giving no DNA. The table for this sample gives some 130,000 distinct CDR3 sequences. All CD8+ T cell subsets were sorted in triplicate at fewer than 350,000 cells each. The sequencing sample was made of naive CXCR3- CD8+ T cells from blood. The subset was: CD45RO-CCR7+CD27+CD95- naive CD8+ T cells lacking CXCR3 (TNR3-). V is TRBV4-3 and J is TRBJ2-1; TCRdb indicates TRBD1, and absent DNA this call remains unverified. This receptor was obtained from a human donor in good health. Some clones in this sample may be carry-over from other donors' samples. CDR3 residues: CASSQGTGDNEQFF.